Included here is one TCR beta chain sequence, with context. Antigen: not known. This sample stems from a study of blood T cells in healthy people across ages. Looking at the study overall: Per every two T cells, about one barcoded beta molecule was captured by template switching.

General study points: Roughly linearly, TCR beta diversity per million T cells fell as age increased. Higher diversity, along with more naive CD4+ cells, distinguished long-lived donors from aged donors. Reliance upon unsorted PBMCs precluded definitive naive versus antigen-experienced comparison.

Trimming shortened V by 0 bases and J by 0 bases, and 13 bases separated the two germline ends. The V gene's germline CDR1 is SGHKS and CDR2 YYEKEE (reference sequence). The CDR3 loop spans 17 amino acids. A J-beta primer mix and a sample-barcoded 5' primer were used in a second PCR of about 7 to 12 cycles. TCRdb re-called the 5' RACE reads through MiXCR, storing one row per CDR3 protein. The sample has some 860,000 distinct CDR3 sequences, around 50% seen once; the top ten hold roughly 25%. This sequence originates from a middle-aged man in good health. Sample: blood. The chain uses TRBV5-5 and TRBJ1-3, with D uncertain. CDR3 in DNA: TGTGCCAGCAGCTTGGCCTGGCAGTTCAGCTCTGGAAACACCATATATTTT. Translating gives CASSLAWQFSSGNTIYF.